This record concerns one TCR beta chain sequence. Within the sample, other DNA sequences also encode this same CDR3. Investigators spread the genomic DNA of each subset evenly over several immunoSEQ plates. When replicate PCRs were run on sorted subsets, they used approximately 210 ng DNA, approximately 33,000 T cell genomes. Produced via immunoSEQ multiplex PCR; TCRdb's table is partial and in-frame only. Of millions of clones listed, about 94% are singletons. This record comes from a study of shared clonotypes between healthy human individuals. Turning to the study itself: Plates per donor: three CD4 naive, three CD4 memory, two CD8 naive, one CD8 memory.

The naive CD8 population came from CD45RO-negative cells selected for CCR7, without terminally differentiated effector memory CD45RA+ cells. What was sequenced was naive CD8+ T cells sorted from blood. This TCR was recovered from a man younger than 35 in good health.

CDR3: CASSQVAGAYNEQFF. The CDR3 region has the DNA TGCGCCAGCAGCCAAGTAGCGGGAGCGTACAATGAGCAGTTCTTC. The chain combines TRBV4-3 with TRBJ2-1, with 9 bases identical to TRBD2. Losses at the gene ends were 1 base for V and 4 bases for J; bases not matched to a gene: 2. Germline CDR1 and CDR2: LGHNA and YSLEER. This CDR3 region has 15 residues.